These T cell receptor beta chains were read from a single sample in a study of T-cell memory formation after mild COVID-19. TCRdb ran MiXCR on the 5' RACE reads and lists one entry per CDR3 protein. The sample comprises hundreds of thousands of distinct CDR3 sequences, 20% of which are singletons, and around 23% rests with the top ten. The sequenced material came from PBMCs or a T cell subset sorted from them (not recorded which). These TCRs come from a man aged 18 to 30 who had mild COVID-19 (a few samples of this study predate the infection). Cell type and time point are not known. CDR3s include the opening cysteine and the closing phenylalanine or tryptophan. The D gene is left open where the match is weak. Size tells how often a clone was seen (once, few, many) or the class of an expanded clone, and some rows leave it out.

J gene: TRBJ2-3
D gene: .
clone size: few
V gene: TRBV2
CDR3 DNA: TGTGCCAGCAAGGGGTCCAACACAGATACGCAGTATTTT
CDR3 protein: CASKGSNTDTQYF

J gene: TRBJ1-5
D gene: .
clone size: .
V gene: TRBV7-2
CDR3 DNA: TGTGCCAGCAGCCCACAGGGCTCGGTCCAGCCCCAGCATTTT
CDR3 protein: CASSPQGSVQPQHF

J gene: TRBJ2-1
D gene: TRBD1
clone size: few
V gene: TRBV15
CDR3 DNA: TGTGCCACCAGCAGAACTTCCGGGACAGGGTACAATGAGCAGTTCTTC
CDR3 protein: CATSRTSGTGYNEQFF

J gene: TRBJ2-5
D gene: TRBD1
clone size: few
V gene: TRBV4-3
CDR3 DNA: TGCGCCAGCAGCCGGTCCGGGACAGTCCAAGAGACCCAGTACTTC
CDR3 protein: CASSRSGTVQETQYF

J gene: TRBJ1-5
D gene: .
clone size: .
V gene: TRBV7-8
CDR3 DNA: TGTGCCAGCAGCTTATTGCGGGGCCCTTCTCAGCCCCAGCATTTT
CDR3 protein: CASSLLRGPSQPQHF

J gene: TRBJ1-5
D gene: TRBD1
clone size: few
V gene: TRBV5-5
CDR3 DNA: TGTGCCAGCAGCGGGGGGCAGGGGGGGCCTCAGCCCCAGCATTTT
CDR3 protein: CASSGGQGGPQPQHF

J gene: TRBJ2-2
D gene: .
clone size: .
V gene: TRBV9
CDR3 DNA: TGTGCCAGCAGCCTATTCCGGGAGCCCACCGGGGAGCTGTTTTTT
CDR3 protein: CASSLFREPTGELFF

J gene: TRBJ1-1
D gene: TRBD1
clone size: .
V gene: TRBV13
CDR3 DNA: TGTGCCAGCAGCCTGAAAGGGACAGGGGAGAACACTGAAGCTTTCTTT
CDR3 protein: CASSLKGTGENTEAFF

J gene: TRBJ1-2
D gene: .
clone size: few
V gene: TRBV27
CDR3 DNA: TGTGCCAGCAGTCCTACAGGGAGAGGCTACACCTTC
CDR3 protein: CASSPTGRGYTF

J gene: TRBJ1-1
D gene: .
clone size: few
V gene: TRBV5-1
CDR3 DNA: TGCGCCAGCAGCTTGGACGGAGGGAACACTGAAGCTTTCTTT
CDR3 protein: CASSLDGGNTEAFF

J gene: TRBJ2-3
D gene: .
clone size: .
V gene: TRBV4-3
CDR3 DNA: TGCGCCAGCAGCCAGGACCTAGTCACTACGCAGTATTTT
CDR3 protein: CASSQDLVTTQYF

J gene: TRBJ1-4
D gene: .
clone size: few
V gene: TRBV12-3/TRBV12-4
CDR3 DNA: TGTGCCAGCAGCTCCCAGACCGTGGGGTACGGGTTTGAAAAACTGTTTTTT
CDR3 protein: CASSSQTVGYGFEKLFF

J gene: TRBJ1-1
D gene: .
clone size: .
V gene: TRBV7-9
CDR3 DNA: TGTGCCAGCAGCCGCATATCCTCGGGAGTCCCTGAAGCTTTCTTT
CDR3 protein: CASSRISSGVPEAFF

J gene: TRBJ2-1
D gene: .
clone size: .
V gene: TRBV9
CDR3 DNA: TGTGCCAGCAGCGTGGGCGGGGGCCGAGGGAATGAGCAGTTCTTC
CDR3 protein: CASSVGGGRGNEQFF

J gene: TRBJ2-5
D gene: .
clone size: .
V gene: TRBV5-1
CDR3 DNA: TGCGCCAGCACATCGGAGGCCTCAGAGACCCAGTACTTC
CDR3 protein: CASTSEASETQYF

J gene: TRBJ1-1
D gene: .
clone size: many
V gene: TRBV7-3
CDR3 DNA: TGTGCCAGCAGTTTCAGACGGAACACTGAAGCTTTCTTT
CDR3 protein: CASSFRRNTEAFF

J gene: TRBJ2-2
D gene: .
clone size: many
V gene: TRBV7-2
CDR3 DNA: TGTGCCAGCACTCACCTGGCGGGGGCCTACACCGGGGAGCTGTTTTTT
CDR3 protein: CASTHLAGAYTGELFF

J gene: TRBJ2-3
D gene: .
clone size: .
V gene: TRBV4-2
CDR3 DNA: TGTGCCAGCAGCCAAGACCCGGGGGCGATCACAGATACGCAGTATTTT
CDR3 protein: CASSQDPGAITDTQYF

J gene: TRBJ1-1
D gene: .
clone size: few
V gene: TRBV7-3
CDR3 DNA: TGTGCCAGCAGCCCTGGGGCCTGGGGGGCTGAAGCTTTCTTT
CDR3 protein: CASSPGAWGAEAFF

J gene: TRBJ2-5
D gene: TRBD1
clone size: few
V gene: TRBV2
CDR3 DNA: TGTGCCAGCGGGCAACAGGGGGTAGGGGAGACCCAGTACTTC
CDR3 protein: CASGQQGVGETQYF

J gene: TRBJ2-7
D gene: .
clone size: .
V gene: TRBV6-5
CDR3 DNA: TGTGCCAGCAGCTCTCAGGGACTGATCCCCTACGAGCAGTACTTC
CDR3 protein: CASSSQGLIPYEQYF

J gene: TRBJ2-5
D gene: TRBD1
clone size: few
V gene: TRBV4-1
CDR3 DNA: TGCGCCAGCAGCATACGGGACAGGGGGGGACAAGAGACCCAGTACTTC
CDR3 protein: CASSIRDRGGQETQYF

J gene: TRBJ2-7
D gene: .
clone size: .
V gene: TRBV11-2
CDR3 DNA: TGTGCCAGCAGCTTGGGTGTCGGCCTAGTGGACGAGCAGTACTTC
CDR3 protein: CASSLGVGLVDEQYF

J gene: TRBJ2-1
D gene: TRBD2
clone size: .
V gene: TRBV13
CDR3 DNA: TGTGCCAGCAGCTTAGGACTTGCGGGGGACTACAATGAGCAGTTCTTC
CDR3 protein: CASSLGLAGDYNEQFF

J gene: TRBJ2-1
D gene: .
clone size: .
V gene: TRBV7-6
CDR3 DNA: TGTGCCAGCGCCGTAGGCGGTCGGGTTGAGCAGTTATTC
CDR3 protein: CASAVGGRVEQLF

J gene: TRBJ1-3
D gene: TRBD1
clone size: .
V gene: TRBV5-1
CDR3 DNA: TGCGCCAGCAGCTTGGGGACAGGAGCTGGAAACACCATATATTTT
CDR3 protein: CASSLGTGAGNTIYF

J gene: TRBJ2-3
D gene: TRBD1
clone size: few
V gene: TRBV5-1
CDR3 DNA: TGCGCCAGCAGTTTAGCACAGGGGACGGGCACAGATACGCAGTATTTT
CDR3 protein: CASSLAQGTGTDTQYF

J gene: TRBJ2-2
D gene: .
clone size: many
V gene: TRBV5-1
CDR3 DNA: TGCGCCAGCAGCTTGGCACCTCTCACCGTTCCCTTCGCGAACACCGGGGAGCTGTTTTTT
CDR3 protein: CASSLAPLTVPFANTGELFF

J gene: TRBJ1-6
D gene: .
clone size: .
V gene: TRBV20-1
CDR3 DNA: TGCAGTGCCCCTAGGCAGGGAGGGAATTCACCCCTCCACTTT
CDR3 protein: CSAPRQGGNSPLHF

J gene: TRBJ2-5
D gene: .
clone size: .
V gene: TRBV20-1
CDR3 DNA: TGCAGTGCTAGAGGCGGACGGGCGGCGGAGACCCAGTACTTC
CDR3 protein: CSARGGRAAETQYF

J gene: TRBJ2-3
D gene: TRBD1
clone size: few
V gene: TRBV28
CDR3 DNA: TGTGCCAGCAGCTCCCTACAGGGGCGGCCAGATACGCAGTATTTT
CDR3 protein: CASSSLQGRPDTQYF

J gene: TRBJ1-5
D gene: .
clone size: many
V gene: TRBV27
CDR3 DNA: TGTGCCAGATACTCCGAACAGGGCTCGTTTCAGCCCCAGCATTTT
CDR3 protein: CARYSEQGSFQPQHF

J gene: TRBJ2-2
D gene: .
clone size: .
V gene: TRBV5-4
CDR3 DNA: TGTGCCAGCAGCTTGGAACTCTACACCGGGGAGCTGTTTTTT
CDR3 protein: CASSLELYTGELFF

J gene: TRBJ1-2
D gene: .
clone size: .
V gene: TRBV27
CDR3 DNA: TGTGCCAGCCGTCCCCGGGGCAGCTATGGCTACACCTTC
CDR3 protein: CASRPRGSYGYTF

J gene: TRBJ2-7
D gene: .
clone size: few
V gene: TRBV18
CDR3 DNA: TGTGCCAGCTCACCCCCCTCAAGGGGTGCGGACGAGCAGTACTTC
CDR3 protein: CASSPPSRGADEQYF

J gene: TRBJ1-2
D gene: TRBD1
clone size: .
V gene: TRBV6-2/TRBV6-3
CDR3 DNA: TGTGCCAGCAGTTACGGTGACAGGGACTATGGCTACACCTTC
CDR3 protein: CASSYGDRDYGYTF

J gene: TRBJ2-7
D gene: TRBD1
clone size: few
V gene: TRBV7-2
CDR3 DNA: TGTGCCAGCAGCTCAGACAGGGGTTTCTACGAGCAGTACTTC
CDR3 protein: CASSSDRGFYEQYF

J gene: TRBJ1-1
D gene: TRBD1
clone size: many
V gene: TRBV5-1
CDR3 DNA: TGCGCCAGCAGCTTGAGGGCAGGGGGCACTGAAGCTTTCTTT
CDR3 protein: CASSLRAGGTEAFF

J gene: TRBJ1-1
D gene: .
clone size: .
V gene: TRBV21-1
CDR3 DNA: TGTGCCAGTCTCGGAGGGGCTTTCTTT
CDR3 protein: CASLGGAFF

J gene: TRBJ1-2
D gene: .
clone size: few
V gene: TRBV28
CDR3 DNA: TGTGCCAGCGATGCCCCGTTTCGGGGCTACACCTTC
CDR3 protein: CASDAPFRGYTF

J gene: TRBJ1-2
D gene: TRBD1
clone size: .
V gene: TRBV7-9
CDR3 DNA: TGTGCCACCGAGGTCCCGGGACAGGGTCCTTGCACCTTC
CDR3 protein: CATEVPGQGPCTF

J gene: TRBJ1-2
D gene: TRBD1
clone size: few
V gene: TRBV27
CDR3 DNA: TGTGCCAGCAGCTGGACAGGGAGGGACTATGGCTACACCTTC
CDR3 protein: CASSWTGRDYGYTF

J gene: TRBJ2-1
D gene: TRBD1
clone size: .
V gene: TRBV7-9
CDR3 DNA: TGTGCCAGCAGCCACGCTGGACAGGGGTGGAATGAGCAGTTCTTC
CDR3 protein: CASSHAGQGWNEQFF

J gene: TRBJ2-3
D gene: .
clone size: .
V gene: TRBV5-4
CDR3 DNA: TGTGCCAGCAGCAACTCACGGGACTCCCGGGCAGATACGCAGTATTTT
CDR3 protein: CASSNSRDSRADTQYF

J gene: TRBJ2-1
D gene: .
clone size: .
V gene: TRBV7-9
CDR3 DNA: TGTGCCAGCAGCATACGGGCGGACCCTAACAATGAGCAGTTCTTC
CDR3 protein: CASSIRADPNNEQFF

J gene: TRBJ2-3
D gene: TRBD2
clone size: few
V gene: TRBV28
CDR3 DNA: TGTGCCAGCATCCGGACTAGCGGGCGTGGAAGTACAGATACGCAGTATTTT
CDR3 protein: CASIRTSGRGSTDTQYF

J gene: TRBJ2-3
D gene: .
clone size: .
V gene: TRBV6-2/TRBV6-3
CDR3 DNA: TGTGCCAGCAACCTTGGGTCCACAGATACGCAGTATTTT
CDR3 protein: CASNLGSTDTQYF

J gene: TRBJ2-1
D gene: .
clone size: many
V gene: TRBV7-2
CDR3 DNA: TGTGCCAGCAGCTCCATTCCCGGGACTGTCTACTACAATGAGCAGTTCTTC
CDR3 protein: CASSSIPGTVYYNEQFF

J gene: TRBJ1-1
D gene: .
clone size: .
V gene: TRBV5-1
CDR3 DNA: TGCGCCAGCAGCTTCTATAAACCGGGAACTGAAGCTTTCTTT
CDR3 protein: CASSFYKPGTEAFF

J gene: TRBJ1-2
D gene: TRBD1
clone size: .
V gene: TRBV30
CDR3 DNA: TGTGCCTGGAGTAGAACAGGGGGTGGCTACACCTTC
CDR3 protein: CAWSRTGGGYTF

J gene: TRBJ2-7
D gene: TRBD1
clone size: .
V gene: TRBV29-1
CDR3 DNA: TGCAGCGCCTGGACAGGTCCAGGTTACGAGCAGTACTTC
CDR3 protein: CSAWTGPGYEQYF